The rows below give T cell receptor beta chains drawn from one sample of a study of monozygotic twins with inflammatory bowel disease. TCRdb re-called the 5' RACE reads and shows each CDR3 protein once, DNA omitted. The sample's table shows 300,000 to 400,000 distinct CDR3 sequences. The source material was blood. Receptor source: a human donor with ulcerative colitis or Crohn's disease, or a healthy co-twin of an affected twin (not recorded which). CDR3s include the opening cysteine and the closing phenylalanine or tryptophan.

V gene	J gene	CDR3 protein
TRBV29-1	TRBJ1-2	CSVARGYGYTF
TRBV20-1	TRBJ1-1	CSAGGRLDEAFF
TRBV6-1	TRBJ1-3	CASSTVDPSGNTIYF
TRBV20-1	TRBJ2-3	CSAGGQASTDTQYF
TRBV20-1	TRBJ2-7	CSAPSLSTGMTYEQYF
TRBV25-1	TRBJ1-5	CASSAGTGGSMGNQPQHF
TRBV7-2	TRBJ2-3	CASSPLAAPSTDTQYF
TRBV7-9	TRBJ2-1	CASGGSSYNEQFF
TRBV11-1	TRBJ2-1	CASGRGYEQFF
TRBV14	TRBJ1-2	CASSPYQGGFYTF
TRBV7-9	TRBJ1-4	CASSLKGQGPTNEKLFF
TRBV6-2/TRBV6-3	TRBJ2-2	CASSYSVGRTGELFF
TRBV2	TRBJ2-4	CASKEGLAKNIQYF
TRBV7-8	TRBJ2-1	CASSLAVQRELNEQFF
TRBV5-1	TRBJ1-4	CACSLGQGAVQLFF
TRBV18	TRBJ2-7	CASSPSLGVDLSYEQYF
TRBV28	TRBJ1-1	CASSAADRFMNTEAFF
TRBV5-1	TRBJ2-2	CASSLVSSKNGELFF
TRBV5-1	TRBJ2-5	CASSTGTGQETQYF
TRBV20-1	TRBJ2-7	CSARGTGLYEQYF
TRBV28	TRBJ2-6	CASSLYSGRATGANVLTF
TRBV10-3	TRBJ2-1	CAISSGTGFNEQFF
TRBV20-1	TRBJ1-5	CSARLGGNSNQPQHF
TRBV20-1	TRBJ2-1	CSAAGPNVVDEQFF
TRBV20-1	TRBJ2-3	CSATFRLAASTDTQYF
TRBV20-1	TRBJ2-7	CSARAHGGSAYEQYF
TRBV6-1	TRBJ2-1	CASRAGTAIVNEQFF
TRBV20-1	TRBJ1-1	CSATHNRVNTEAFF
TRBV10-1	TRBJ2-1	CASSESAGEQFF
TRBV19	TRBJ2-2	CASSSPGGELFF